This T cell receptor beta chain was sequenced during a study of control samples from healthy donors and cancer patients. Here immunoSEQ multiplex PCR was the method, and the copy in TCRdb shows in-frame clones only, minus some. The sample has about 130,000 clones, over 90% seen once; the top ten hold around 14%. V was trimmed by 7 bases and J by 8 bases, leaving 20 bases between them. Germline V lookup: CDR1 LNHDA, CDR2 SQIVND (reference sequence). The CDR3 runs 14 residues. This receptor was identified in a man in his 60s with colorectal cancer. The V and J genes are TRBV19 and TRBJ1-2; possible D gene TRBD1, 5 bases. Sequencing input: PBMCs. CDR3 bases: TGTGCCAGTACCCCGGGGAGGGGTAGGGGAGGCTACACCTTC. Residues: CASTPGRGRGGYTF.